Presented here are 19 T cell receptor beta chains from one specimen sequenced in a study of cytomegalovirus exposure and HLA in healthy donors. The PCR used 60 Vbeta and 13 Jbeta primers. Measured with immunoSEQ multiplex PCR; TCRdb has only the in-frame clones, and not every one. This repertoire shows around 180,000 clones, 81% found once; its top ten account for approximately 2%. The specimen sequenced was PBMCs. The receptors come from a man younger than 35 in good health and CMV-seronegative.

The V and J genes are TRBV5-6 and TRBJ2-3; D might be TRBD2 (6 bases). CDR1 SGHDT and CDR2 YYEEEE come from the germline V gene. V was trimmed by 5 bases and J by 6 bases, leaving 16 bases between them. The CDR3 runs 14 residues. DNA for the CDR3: TGTGCCAGCAGTGTCGGCGGGGTCTCGGATACGCAGTATTTT. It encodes CASSVGGVSDTQYF.

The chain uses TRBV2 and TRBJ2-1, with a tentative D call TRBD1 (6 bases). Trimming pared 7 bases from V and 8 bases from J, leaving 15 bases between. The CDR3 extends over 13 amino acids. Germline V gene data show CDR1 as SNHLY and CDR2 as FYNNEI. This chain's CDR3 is CASTGQNGDEQFF. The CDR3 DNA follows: TGTGCCAGCACGGGACAAAATGGGGATGAGCAGTTCTTC.

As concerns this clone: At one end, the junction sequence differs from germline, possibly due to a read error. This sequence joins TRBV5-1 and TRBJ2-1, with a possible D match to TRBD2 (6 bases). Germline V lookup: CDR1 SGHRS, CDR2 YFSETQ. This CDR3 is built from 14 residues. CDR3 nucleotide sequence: TGCGCCAGCAGCCGGGGGTCCTCCAACAATGAGCAGTTCTTC. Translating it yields CASSRGSSNNEQFF.

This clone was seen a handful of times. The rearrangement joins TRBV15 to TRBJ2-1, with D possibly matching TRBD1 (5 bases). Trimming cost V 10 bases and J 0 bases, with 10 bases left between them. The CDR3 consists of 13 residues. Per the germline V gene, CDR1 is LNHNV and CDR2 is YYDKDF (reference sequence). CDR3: CASEDSSYNEQFF. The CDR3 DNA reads TGTGCCAGCGAAGACAGCTCCTACAATGAGCAGTTCTTC.

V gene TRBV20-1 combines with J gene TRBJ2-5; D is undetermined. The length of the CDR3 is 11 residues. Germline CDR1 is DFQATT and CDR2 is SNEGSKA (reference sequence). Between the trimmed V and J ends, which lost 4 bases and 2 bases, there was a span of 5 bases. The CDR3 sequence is CSAIRQETQYF. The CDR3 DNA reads TGCAGTGCTATCAGACAAGAGACCCAGTACTTC.

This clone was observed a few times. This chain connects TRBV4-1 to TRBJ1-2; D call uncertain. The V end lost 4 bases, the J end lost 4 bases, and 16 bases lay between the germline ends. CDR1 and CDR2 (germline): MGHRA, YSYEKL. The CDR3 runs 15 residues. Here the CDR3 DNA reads TGCGCCAGCAGCCCGATGACGGAGACCAGCTATGGCTACACCTTC. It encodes CASSPMTETSYGYTF.

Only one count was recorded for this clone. CDR3 sequence: CASSQEQAGPYEQYF. CDR3 DNA sequence: TGCGCCAGCAGCCAAGAACAGGCCGGCCCCTACGAGCAGTACTTC. V usage is TRBV4-3 and J usage is TRBJ2-5, with D possibly being TRBD1 (5 bases). The J call may be wrong; the DNA end is better matched by TRBJ2-7. Germline V lookup: CDR1 LGHNA, CDR2 YSLEER. The CDR3 length is 15 residues.

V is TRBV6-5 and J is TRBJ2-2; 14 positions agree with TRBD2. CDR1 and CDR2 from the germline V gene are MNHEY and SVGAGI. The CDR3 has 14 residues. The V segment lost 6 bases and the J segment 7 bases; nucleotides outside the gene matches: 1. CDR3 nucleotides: TGTGCCAGCAGGGGACTAGCGGGAGTCGGGGAGCTGTTTTTT. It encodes CASRGLAGVGELFF.

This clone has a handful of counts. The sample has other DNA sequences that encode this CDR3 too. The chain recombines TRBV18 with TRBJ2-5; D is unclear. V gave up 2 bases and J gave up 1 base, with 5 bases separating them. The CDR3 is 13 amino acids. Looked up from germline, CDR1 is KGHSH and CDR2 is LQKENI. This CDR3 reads CASSPGSQETQYF. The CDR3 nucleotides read TGTGCCAGCTCACCAGGCAGCCAAGAGACCCAGTACTTC.

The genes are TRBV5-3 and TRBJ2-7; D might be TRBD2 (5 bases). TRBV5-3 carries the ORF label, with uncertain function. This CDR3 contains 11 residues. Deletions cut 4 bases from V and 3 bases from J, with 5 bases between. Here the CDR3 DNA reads TGTGCCAGAAGCGCGGGCTACGAGCAGTACTTC. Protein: CARSAGYEQYF.

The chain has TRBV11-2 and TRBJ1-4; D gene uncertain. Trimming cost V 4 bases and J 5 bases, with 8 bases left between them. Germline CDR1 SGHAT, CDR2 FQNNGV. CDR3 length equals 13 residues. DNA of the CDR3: TGTGCCAGCAGCTCGGGTGGGAATGAAAAACTGTTTTTT. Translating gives CASSSGGNEKLFF.

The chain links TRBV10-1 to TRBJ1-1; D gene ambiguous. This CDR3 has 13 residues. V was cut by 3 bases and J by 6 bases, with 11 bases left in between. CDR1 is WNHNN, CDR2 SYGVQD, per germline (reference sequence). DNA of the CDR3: TGCGCCAGCAGTGACGGGGTGGCAGCTGAAGCTTTCTTT. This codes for CASSDGVAAEAFF.

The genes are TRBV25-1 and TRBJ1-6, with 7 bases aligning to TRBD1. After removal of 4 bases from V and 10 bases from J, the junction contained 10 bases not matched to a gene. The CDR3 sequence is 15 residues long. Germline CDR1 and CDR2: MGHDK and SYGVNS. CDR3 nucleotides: TGTGCCAGCAGTGGCCCGACAGGGTGGGGGTCACCCCTCCACTTT. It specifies CASSGPTGWGSPLHF.

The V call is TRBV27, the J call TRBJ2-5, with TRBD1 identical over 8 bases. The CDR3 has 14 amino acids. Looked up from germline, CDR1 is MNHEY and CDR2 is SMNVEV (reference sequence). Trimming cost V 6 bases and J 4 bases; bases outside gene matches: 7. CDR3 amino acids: CASSRQGPSETQYF. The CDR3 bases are TGTGCCAGCAGCAGACAGGGGCCCTCAGAGACCCAGTACTTC.

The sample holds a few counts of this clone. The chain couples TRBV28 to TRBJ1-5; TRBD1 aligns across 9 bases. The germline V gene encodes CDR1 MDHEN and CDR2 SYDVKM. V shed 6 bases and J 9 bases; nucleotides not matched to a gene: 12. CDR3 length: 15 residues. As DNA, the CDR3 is TGTGCCAGCAGGTTACCGGGACAGGGTGGGTGGCCCCAGCATTTT. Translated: CASRLPGQGGWPQHF.

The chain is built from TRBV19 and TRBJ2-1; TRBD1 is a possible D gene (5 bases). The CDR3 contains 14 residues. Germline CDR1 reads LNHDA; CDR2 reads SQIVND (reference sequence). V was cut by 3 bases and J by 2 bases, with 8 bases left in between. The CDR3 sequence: CASSMGQTYNEQFF. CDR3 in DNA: TGTGCCAGTAGTATGGGGCAGACCTACAATGAGCAGTTCTTC.

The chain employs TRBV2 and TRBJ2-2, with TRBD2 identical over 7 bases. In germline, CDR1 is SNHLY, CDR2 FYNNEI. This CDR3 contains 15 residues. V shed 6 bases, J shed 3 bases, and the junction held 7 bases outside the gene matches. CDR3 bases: TGTGCCAGCAGAGGACTAGATCTCGACACCGGGGAGCTGTTTTTT. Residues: CASRGLDLDTGELFF.

The chain's CDR3 is CASSVGANTDTQYF. CDR3 nucleotide sequence: TGTGCCAGCAGTGTGGGGGCAAACACAGATACGCAGTATTTT. The rearrangement links TRBV6-1 to TRBJ2-3; D might be TRBD1 (6 bases). CDR1 and CDR2 (germline): MNHNS, SASEGT. The CDR3 runs 14 residues. Trimming cost V 4 bases and J 2 bases, with 10 bases left between them.

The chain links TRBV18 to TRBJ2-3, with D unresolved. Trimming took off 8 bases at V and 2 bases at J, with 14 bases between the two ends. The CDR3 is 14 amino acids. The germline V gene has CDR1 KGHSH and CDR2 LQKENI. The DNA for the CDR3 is TGTGCCAGCGCGAACTCCGCAACCACAGATACGCAGTATTTT. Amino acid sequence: CASANSATTDTQYF.